The 25 T cell receptor beta chains below come from one sample, sequenced in a study of cytotoxic CD8 clonotypes in ibrutinib-treated CLL. Data came from immunoSEQ multiplex PCR; TCRdb stores just in-frame clones and leaves some out. The sample has 150,000 or so clones; 70% to 90% are singletons. Specimen: PBMCs, collected at disease progression, from a patient treated with ibrutinib. All receptors derive from a human donor with chronic lymphocytic leukemia.

This chain links TRBV6-5 with TRBJ2-3; D is unclear. In germline, CDR1 is MNHEY, CDR2 SVGAGI. Trimming left V 4 bases short and J 0 bases short, with 11 bases between. The length of the CDR3 is 15 residues. The CDR3 loop reads CASSSRDSSTDTQYF. CDR3 coding DNA: TGTGCCAGCAGTTCTCGAGACTCTAGCACAGATACGCAGTATTTT.

The chain uses TRBV25-1 and TRBJ2-7; TRBD1 is a possible D gene (6 bases). The CDR3 has 13 residues. Germline V CDR1 and CDR2: MGHDK, SYGVNS. V gave up 4 bases and J gave up 2 bases, with 9 bases separating them. The CDR3 region is CASSVQGTYEQYF. The DNA of the CDR3 is TGTGCCAGCAGTGTACAGGGAACCTACGAGCAGTACTTC.

The rearrangement uses TRBV27 and TRBJ2-7; 12 nucleotides agree with TRBD2. Germline loops: CDR1 MNHEY, CDR2 SMNVEV (reference sequence). The CDR3 loop spans 15 amino acids. Losses at the gene ends were 4 bases for V and 9 bases for J; bases not matched to a gene: 10. Here the CDR3 reads CASSSGLAGRRGQYF. In DNA form, the CDR3 reads TGTGCCAGCAGTTCAGGACTAGCGGGACGTCGTGGGCAGTACTTC.

This clone has a single count. The chain couples TRBV10-2 to TRBJ2-1; 7 bases fit TRBD2. The CDR3 contains 15 residues. CDR1 WSHSY and CDR2 SAAADI come from the germline V gene. V shed 8 bases, J shed 4 bases, and the junction held 11 bases outside the gene matches. The CDR3 DNA reads as TGCGCCAGCGCAAAGCCTAGCGGACCATACAATGAGCAGTTCTTC. Amino acid sequence: CASAKPSGPYNEQFF.

CDR3 in DNA: TGTGCCAGCAGTACGCGGACAGCTTATCAGCCCCAGCATTTT. It yields the protein CASSTRTAYQPQHF. The chain couples TRBV6-1 to TRBJ1-5, with a weak D call TRBD1 (6 bases). Trimming left V 5 bases short and J 5 bases short, with 13 bases between. Germline V gives CDR1 MNHNS, CDR2 SASEGT. The CDR3 consists of 14 residues.

The chain employs TRBV6-1 and TRBJ2-7, with 9 positions matching TRBD2. Germline V gene lookup returns CDR1 MNHNS and CDR2 SASEGT. The CDR3 extends over 14 amino acids. V was clipped by 5 bases and J by 6 bases; unmatched bases: 8. The chain's CDR3 is CASSLSGSVVEQYF. CDR3 bases: TGTGCCAGCAGTCTTAGCGGGAGCGTCGTCGAGCAGTACTTC.

The CDR3 loop is CASSQNSGSYIVGYNEQFF. In DNA, the CDR3 is TGCGCCAGCAGCCAGAATAGCGGGAGTTACATCGTGGGGTACAATGAGCAGTTCTTC. This rearrangement joins TRBV4-1 to TRBJ2-1; 9 bases map to TRBD2. V shed 3 bases, J shed 4 bases, and the junction held 16 bases outside the gene matches. The germline CDR1 and CDR2 sequences are MGHRA and YSYEKL. CDR3 length equals 19 residues.

This rearrangement joins TRBV19 to TRBJ2-7, with 11 bases identical to TRBD1. The ends lost 5 bases at V and 0 bases at J; junction bases unmatched: 3. CDR1 LNHDA and CDR2 SQIVND come from the germline V gene (reference sequence). The CDR3 extends over 15 amino acids. CDR3 residues: CASSSGQGVSYEQYF. CDR3 bases: TGTGCCAGTAGTTCGGGACAGGGGGTCTCCTACGAGCAGTACTTC.

V is TRBV29-1 and J is TRBJ2-3, with 14 bases that match TRBD2. The ends lost 0 bases at V and 4 bases at J; junction bases unmatched: 3. The germline gives CDR1 SQVTM, CDR2 ANQGSEA. The CDR3 loop spans 16 amino acids. In DNA form, the CDR3 reads TGCAGCGTTGAAGAGGGACTAGCGGGAGACGCAGATACGCAGTATTTT. It translates to CSVEEGLAGDADTQYF.

The V gene is TRBV27, the J gene TRBJ2-7; the D gene is possibly TRBD2 (7 bases). Germline V gene lookup returns CDR1 MNHEY and CDR2 SMNVEV (reference sequence). The CDR3 consists of 15 residues. The V gene lost 3 bases and the J gene lost 5 bases, with 17 bases spanning the gap. The CDR3 region is CASSFGGLGIHEQYF. DNA for the CDR3: TGTGCCAGCAGTTTCGGGGGGCTAGGAATCCACGAGCAGTACTTC.

The genes are TRBV11-1 and TRBJ2-1; the match to TRBD2 covers 9 bases. The CDR3 totals 19 residues. Germline V gene sequence: CDR1 SGHAT, CDR2 FQDESV (reference sequence). With 6 bases clipped from V and 4 bases from J, the junction kept 19 bases outside the gene matches. This chain's CDR3 is CASSAWVAGVSRIYNEQFF. The CDR3 region has the DNA TGTGCCAGCAGTGCCTGGGTAGCGGGAGTGAGTCGGATATACAATGAGCAGTTCTTC.

The gene calls are TRBV5-1 and TRBJ1-1; D is unresolved. The V end was cut by 6 bases, the J end by 5 bases, with 8 bases between. Germline loops: CDR1 SGHRS, CDR2 YFSETQ. The CDR3 length is 11 residues. The CDR3 loop is CASNSETEAFF. The CDR3 DNA sequence: TGCGCCAGCAATAGTGAAACTGAAGCTTTCTTT.

This chain uses TRBV11-2 with TRBJ1-1; TRBD1 matches at 8 bases. The CDR3 loop spans 13 amino acids. The J segment lost 10 bases and the V segment lost 1 base, leaving 5 bases of the junction unmatched. Germline V gene data show CDR1 as SGHAT and CDR2 as FQNNGV. CDR3: CASSLGAGGAAFF. As DNA, the CDR3 is TGTGCCAGCAGCTTAGGTGCAGGGGGCGCAGCTTTCTTT.

This clone has only a few counts. The chain carries TRBV9 and TRBJ1-1; D remains unclear. Germline lookup yields CDR1 SGDLS and CDR2 YYNGEE. The CDR3 spans 14 residues. V lost 0 bases and J lost 3, with 9 bases in between. CDR3 residues: CASSVGGRDTEAFF. CDR3 nucleotide sequence: TGTGCCAGCAGCGTAGGTGGGAGGGACACTGAAGCTTTCTTT.

The J gene is TRBJ2-7, the V gene TRBV6-5; D uncertain. V lost 5 bases and J lost 3, with 8 bases in between. The CDR3 extends over 12 amino acids. CDR1 is MNHEY and CDR2 is SVGAGI in the germline V gene. In DNA, the CDR3 is TGTGCCAGCAGTCCCTCGTACTACGAGCAGTACTTC. The encoded protein is CASSPSYYEQYF.

This chain uses TRBV19 with TRBJ1-5; D is unresolved. The CDR3 contains 19 residues. Germline assignment: CDR1 LNHDA and CDR2 SQIVND (reference sequence). With 7 bases removed from V and 4 bases from J, the gap between germline ends came to 29 bases. This CDR3 reads CASTYRSIVIGSGNQPQHF. The DNA for the CDR3 is TGTGCCAGTACCTATAGATCTATAGTAATTGGATCCGGAAATCAGCCCCAGCATTTT.

The rearrangement joins TRBV6-5 to TRBJ2-7, with D perhaps assigned TRBD1 or TRBD2 (7 bases each). The CDR3 spans 15 residues. Germline CDR1 MNHEY, CDR2 SVGAGI. V lost 0 bases and J 2 bases, leaving 11 bases between the germline ends. CDR3 in DNA: TGTGCCAGCAGTTACTCGGGGGGGACAGCCTACGAGCAGTACTTC. Translated: CASSYSGGTAYEQYF.

The rearrangement uses TRBV9 and TRBJ1-4, with D unclear. The CDR3 covers 16 residues. Trimming cost V 4 bases and J 7 bases, with 20 bases left between them. Germline CDR1 and CDR2: SGDLS and YYNGEE. CDR3 region: CASSKDEGTWREKLFF. The CDR3 DNA follows: TGTGCCAGCAGCAAGGATGAGGGTACGTGGCGTGAAAAACTGTTTTTT. Complete variable domain (other parts from reference TRBV9 and TRBJ1-4): DSGVTQTPKHLITATGQRVTLRCSPRSGDLSVYWYQQSLDQGLQFLIQYYNGEERAKGNILERFSAQQFPDLHSELNLSSLELGDSALYFCASSKDEGTWREKLFFGSGTQLSVL.

The rearrangement joins TRBV6-1 to TRBJ2-7; D unresolved. Germline V gene data show CDR1 as MNHNS and CDR2 as SASEGT. The CDR3 is made up of 16 amino acids. V dropped 0 bases and J dropped 4 bases, with 16 bases sitting between them. CDR3 nucleotide sequence: TGTGCCAGCAGTGAAGCTACTTTCAGAAAACCATACGAGCAGTACTTC. This codes for CASSEATFRKPYEQYF.

CDR3 sequence (DNA): TGTGCCAGCCACCAGCGGAACGAGCAGTACTTC. This codes for CASHQRNEQYF. V usage is TRBV28 and J usage is TRBJ2-7, with D perhaps TRBD2 (5 bases). Between the trimmed V and J ends, which lost 8 bases and 5 bases, there was a span of 10 bases. This CDR3 has 11 amino acids. Per the germline V gene, CDR1 is MDHEN and CDR2 is SYDVKM.

The rearrangement links TRBV9 to TRBJ1-4; a weak D match, TRBD1 (5 bases). V was trimmed by 0 bases and J by 7 bases, leaving 13 bases between them. Germline CDR1 is SGDLS and CDR2 is YYNGEE. The CDR3 covers 15 residues. DNA for the CDR3: TGTGCCAGCAGCGTAGGCCAACACGGGACTGAAAAACTGTTTTTT. Its translation is CASSVGQHGTEKLFF.

The rearrangement uses TRBV7-2 and TRBJ2-7; TRBD1 agrees at 11 bases. The trim removed 5 bases at V and 7 bases at J, leaving 10 bases unmatched. The CDR3 consists of 15 residues. Germline V lookup: CDR1 SGHTA, CDR2 FQGNSA. The CDR3 spells CASSRWTGGAGEQYF. CDR3 bases: TGTGCCAGCAGCAGGTGGACAGGGGGCGCGGGGGAGCAGTACTTC.

The chain recombines TRBV4-1 with TRBJ1-5; 7 positions agree with TRBD1. This CDR3 is built from 16 residues. Looked up from germline, CDR1 is MGHRA and CDR2 is YSYEKL. The trim removed 0 bases at V and 5 bases at J, leaving 7 bases unmatched. The CDR3 sequence: CASSQDRGGAHQPQHF. The CDR3 DNA reads TGCGCCAGCAGCCAAGATAGAGGGGGCGCGCATCAGCCCCAGCATTTT.

J is TRBJ2-3 and V is TRBV25-1; D uncertain. Germline lookup yields CDR1 MGHDK and CDR2 SYGVNS. CDR3 length equals 13 residues. Trimming left V 3 bases short and J 8 bases short, with 12 bases between. This CDR3 reads CASSDDLAVTQYF. The CDR3 DNA follows: TGTGCCAGCAGTGATGACCTCGCCGTTACGCAGTATTTT.

This chain links TRBV6-6 with TRBJ1-2; D is undetermined. The V end was cut by 4 bases, the J end by 0 bases, with 12 bases between. This CDR3 has 15 amino acids. The germline gives CDR1 MNHNY, CDR2 SVGAGI (reference sequence). In DNA, the CDR3 is TGTGCCAGCAGTTGGCCTGATTTTACTAACTATGGCTACACCTTC. It translates to CASSWPDFTNYGYTF.